This TCR beta chain emerged from a study of CD4 T cells in relation to SARS-CoV-2 and coronaviruses. TCRdb keeps only in-frame clones here, not all; method: immunoSEQ multiplex PCR. The sample shows under 30,000 clones, about 76% of them seen only once. Before the COVID-19 pandemic, during about 2011-2019, CD4+ T cells were taken from unexposed donors. The cells were cultured for roughly 11 days before CD4+ T cells were isolated. This clone was seen a single time. The target antigen is unknown. Germline trimming cut 2 bases from V and 4 bases from J; bases unmatched to any gene: 12. Germline-derived CDR1 and CDR2 are MNHEY and SMNVEV (reference sequence). This CDR3 is built from 18 residues.

This clonotype was sampled from a human donor in good health. The sample taken for sequencing was CD4+ T cells from PBMCs, cultured in vitro. V is TRBV27 and J is TRBJ2-2, with TRBD1 matching 8 bases. The CDR3 region has the DNA TGTGCCAGCAGTTTAAAACCCCGCCAGGGGGCGGGCACCGGGGAGCTGTTTTTT. Translation gives CASSLKPRQGAGTGELFF.